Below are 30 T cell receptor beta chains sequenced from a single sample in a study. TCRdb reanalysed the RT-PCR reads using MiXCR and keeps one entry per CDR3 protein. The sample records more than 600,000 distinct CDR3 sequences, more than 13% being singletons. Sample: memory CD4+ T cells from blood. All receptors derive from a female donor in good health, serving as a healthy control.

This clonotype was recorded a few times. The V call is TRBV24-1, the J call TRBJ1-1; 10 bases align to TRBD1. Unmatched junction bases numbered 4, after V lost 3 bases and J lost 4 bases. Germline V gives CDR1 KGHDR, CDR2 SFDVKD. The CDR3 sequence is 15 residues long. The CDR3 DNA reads TGTGCCACCAGTGATCGGGACAGGGGCGTCACTGAAGCTTTCTTT. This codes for CATSDRDRGVTEAFF.

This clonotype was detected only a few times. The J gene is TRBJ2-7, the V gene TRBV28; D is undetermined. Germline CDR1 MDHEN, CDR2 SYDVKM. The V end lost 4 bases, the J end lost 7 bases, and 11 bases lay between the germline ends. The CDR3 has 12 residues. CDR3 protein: CASSSPFGEQYF. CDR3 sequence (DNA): TGTGCCAGCAGTTCCCCCTTCGGGGAGCAGTACTTC.

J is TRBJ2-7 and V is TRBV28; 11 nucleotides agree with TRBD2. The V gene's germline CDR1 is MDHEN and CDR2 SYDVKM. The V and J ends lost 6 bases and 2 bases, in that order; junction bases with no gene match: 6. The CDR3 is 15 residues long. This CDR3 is CASSSTSGRPYEQYF. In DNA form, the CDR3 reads TGTGCCAGCAGCTCTACTAGCGGGAGACCCTACGAGCAGTACTTC.

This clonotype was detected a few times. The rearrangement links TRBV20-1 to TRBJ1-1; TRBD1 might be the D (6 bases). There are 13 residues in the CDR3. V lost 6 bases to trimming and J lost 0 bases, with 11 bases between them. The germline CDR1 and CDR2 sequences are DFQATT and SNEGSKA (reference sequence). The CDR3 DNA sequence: TGCAGTGCCAATGACAGGCTGAACACTGAAGCTTTCTTT. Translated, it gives CSANDRLNTEAFF.

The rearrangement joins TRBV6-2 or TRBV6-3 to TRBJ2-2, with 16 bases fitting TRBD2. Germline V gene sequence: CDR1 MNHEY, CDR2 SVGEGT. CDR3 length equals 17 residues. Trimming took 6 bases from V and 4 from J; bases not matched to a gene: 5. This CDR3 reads CASRLGLAGGPTGELFF. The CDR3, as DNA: TGTGCCAGCAGATTGGGACTAGCGGGAGGGCCCACCGGGGAGCTGTTTTTT.

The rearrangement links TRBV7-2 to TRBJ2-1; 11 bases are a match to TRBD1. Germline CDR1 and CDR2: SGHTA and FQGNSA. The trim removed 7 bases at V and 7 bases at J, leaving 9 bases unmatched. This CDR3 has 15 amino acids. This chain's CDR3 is CASTKAGTGGNEQFF. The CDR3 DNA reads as TGTGCCAGCACTAAAGCCGGGACAGGGGGTAATGAGCAGTTCTTC.

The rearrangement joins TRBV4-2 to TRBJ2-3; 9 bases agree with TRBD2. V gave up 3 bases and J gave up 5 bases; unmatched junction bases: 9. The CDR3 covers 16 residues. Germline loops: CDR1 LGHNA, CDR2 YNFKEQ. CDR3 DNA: TGTGCCAGCAGCCAGGGGGTTAGCGGGAGTGGAGATACGCAGTATTTT. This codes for CASSQGVSGSGDTQYF.

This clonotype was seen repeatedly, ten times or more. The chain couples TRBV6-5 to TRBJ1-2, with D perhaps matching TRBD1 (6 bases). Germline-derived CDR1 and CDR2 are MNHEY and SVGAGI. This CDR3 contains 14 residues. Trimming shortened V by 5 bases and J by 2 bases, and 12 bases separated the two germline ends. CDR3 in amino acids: CASSTRDTNYGYTF. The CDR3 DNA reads TGTGCCAGCAGTACAAGGGACACCAACTATGGCTACACCTTC.

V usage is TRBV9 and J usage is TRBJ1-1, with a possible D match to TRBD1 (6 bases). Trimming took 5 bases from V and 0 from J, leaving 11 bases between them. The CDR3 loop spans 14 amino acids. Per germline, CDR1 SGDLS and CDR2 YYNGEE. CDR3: CASRDDRLNTEAFF. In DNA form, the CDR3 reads TGTGCCAGCAGGGATGACAGGTTGAACACTGAAGCTTTCTTT.

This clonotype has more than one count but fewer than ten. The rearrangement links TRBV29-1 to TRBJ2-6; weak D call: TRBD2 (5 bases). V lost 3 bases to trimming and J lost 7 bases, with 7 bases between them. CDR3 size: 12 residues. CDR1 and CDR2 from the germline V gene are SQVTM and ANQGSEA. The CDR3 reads CSVDAGANVLTF. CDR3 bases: TGCAGCGTTGATGCGGGCGCCAACGTCCTGACTTTC.

CDR3 sequence (DNA): TGTGCCAGCAGCCAGGGGAGGGTTGGTACTGAAGCTTTCTTT. Protein product: CASSQGRVGTEAFF. The genes are TRBV7-2 and TRBJ1-1, with D maybe TRBD1 (6 bases). Germline V gene data show CDR1 as SGHTA and CDR2 as FQGNSA. This CDR3 has 14 residues. V was trimmed by 5 bases and J by 5 bases, leaving 15 bases between them.

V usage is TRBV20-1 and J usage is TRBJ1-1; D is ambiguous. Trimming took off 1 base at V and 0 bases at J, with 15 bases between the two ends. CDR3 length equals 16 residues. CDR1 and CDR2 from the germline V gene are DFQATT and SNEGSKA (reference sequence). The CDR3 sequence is CSARAKELNMNTEAFF. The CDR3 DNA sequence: TGCAGTGCTAGAGCAAAGGAGCTAAACATGAACACTGAAGCTTTCTTT.

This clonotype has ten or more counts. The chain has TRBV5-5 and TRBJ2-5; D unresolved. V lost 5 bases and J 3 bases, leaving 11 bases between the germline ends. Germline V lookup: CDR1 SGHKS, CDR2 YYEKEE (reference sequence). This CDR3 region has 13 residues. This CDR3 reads CASRNAAKETQYF. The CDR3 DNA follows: TGTGCCAGCAGAAATGCAGCAAAAGAGACCCAGTACTTC.

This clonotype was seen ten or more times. The CDR3 loop is CASSPLSGSSYEQYF. CDR3 DNA sequence: TGTGCCAGCAGCCCTCTTAGCGGGAGCTCGTACGAGCAGTACTTC. The V and J genes are TRBV9 and TRBJ2-7; TRBD2 aligns across 9 bases. In germline, CDR1 is SGDLS, CDR2 YYNGEE. CDR3 size: 15 residues. Germline trimming cut 4 bases from V and 4 bases from J; bases unmatched to any gene: 9. Full variable domain (missing parts from reference TRBV9 and TRBJ2-7): DSGVTQTPKHLITATGQRVTLRCSPRSGDLSVYWYQQSLDQGLQFLIQYYNGEERAKGNILERFSAQQFPDLHSELNLSSLELGDSALYFCASSPLSGSSYEQYFGPGTRLTVT.

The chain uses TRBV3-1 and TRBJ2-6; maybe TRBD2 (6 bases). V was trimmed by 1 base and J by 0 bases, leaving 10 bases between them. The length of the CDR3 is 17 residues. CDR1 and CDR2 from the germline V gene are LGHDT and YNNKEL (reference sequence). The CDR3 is CASSQGGGFSGANVLTF. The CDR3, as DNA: TGTGCCAGCAGCCAAGGTGGAGGGTTCTCTGGGGCCAACGTCCTGACTTTC. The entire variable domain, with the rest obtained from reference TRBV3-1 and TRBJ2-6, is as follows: DTAVSQTPKYLVTQMGNDKSIKCEQNLGHDTMYWYKQDSKKFLKIMFSYNNKELIINETVPNRFSPKSPDKAHLNLHINSLELGDSAVYFCASSQGGGFSGANVLTFGAGSRLTVL.

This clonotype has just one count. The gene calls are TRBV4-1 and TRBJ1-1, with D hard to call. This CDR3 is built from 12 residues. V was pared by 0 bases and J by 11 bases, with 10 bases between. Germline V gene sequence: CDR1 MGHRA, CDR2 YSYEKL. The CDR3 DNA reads TGCGCCAGCAGCCAAGAACGAGTTGGGGCTTTCTTT. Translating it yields CASSQERVGAFF.

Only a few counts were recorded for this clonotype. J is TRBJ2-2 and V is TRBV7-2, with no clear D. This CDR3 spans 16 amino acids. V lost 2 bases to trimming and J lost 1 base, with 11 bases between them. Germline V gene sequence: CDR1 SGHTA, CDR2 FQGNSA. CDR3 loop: CASSLNSGLNTGELFF. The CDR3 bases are TGTGCCAGCAGCTTAAACTCAGGTCTGAACACCGGGGAGCTGTTTTTT.

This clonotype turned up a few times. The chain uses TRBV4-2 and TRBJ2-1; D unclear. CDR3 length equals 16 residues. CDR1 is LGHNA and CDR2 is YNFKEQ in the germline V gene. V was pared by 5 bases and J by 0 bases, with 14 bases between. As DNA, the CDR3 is TGTGCCAGCAGCTCAGAGATGGTGGCCTCCTACAATGAGCAGTTCTTC. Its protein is CASSSEMVASYNEQFF.

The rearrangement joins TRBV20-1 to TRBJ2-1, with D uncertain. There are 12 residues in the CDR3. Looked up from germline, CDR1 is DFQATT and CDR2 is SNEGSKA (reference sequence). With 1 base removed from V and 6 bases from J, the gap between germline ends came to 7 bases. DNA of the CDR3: TGCAGTGCTAGAGGGGCAAGCAATGAGCAGTTCTTC. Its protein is CSARGASNEQFF.

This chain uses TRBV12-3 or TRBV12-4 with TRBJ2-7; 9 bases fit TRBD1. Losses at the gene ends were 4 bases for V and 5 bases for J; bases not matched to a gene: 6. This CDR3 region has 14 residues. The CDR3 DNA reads TGTGCCAGCAGTTCAAACAGGGGGCACGACGAGCAGTACTTC. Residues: CASSSNRGHDEQYF.

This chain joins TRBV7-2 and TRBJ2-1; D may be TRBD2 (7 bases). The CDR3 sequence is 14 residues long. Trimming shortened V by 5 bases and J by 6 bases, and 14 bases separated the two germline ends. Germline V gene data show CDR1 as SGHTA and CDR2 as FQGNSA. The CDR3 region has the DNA TGTGCCAGCAGCAAAAGTAGGGGGGGCAATGAGCAGTTCTTC. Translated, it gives CASSKSRGGNEQFF.

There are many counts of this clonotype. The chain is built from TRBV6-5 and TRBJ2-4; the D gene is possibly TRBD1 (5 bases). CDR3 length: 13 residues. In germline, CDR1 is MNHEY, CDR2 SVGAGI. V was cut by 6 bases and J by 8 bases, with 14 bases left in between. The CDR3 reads CASSPSGLDIQYF. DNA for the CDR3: TGTGCCAGCAGCCCCTCAGGGTTGGACATTCAGTACTTC.

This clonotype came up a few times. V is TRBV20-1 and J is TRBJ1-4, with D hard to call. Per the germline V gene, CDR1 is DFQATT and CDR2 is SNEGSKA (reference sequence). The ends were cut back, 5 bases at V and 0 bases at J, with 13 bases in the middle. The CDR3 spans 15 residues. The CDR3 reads CSADGTTATNEKLFF. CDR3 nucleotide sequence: TGCAGTGCTGACGGAACGACGGCAACTAATGAAAAACTGTTTTTT.

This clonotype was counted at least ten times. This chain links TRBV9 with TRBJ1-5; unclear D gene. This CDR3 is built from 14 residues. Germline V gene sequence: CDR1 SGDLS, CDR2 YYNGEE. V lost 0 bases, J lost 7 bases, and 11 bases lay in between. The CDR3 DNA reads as TGTGCCAGCAGCGTAGATCTGGGAGGCCAGCCCCAGCATTTT. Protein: CASSVDLGGQPQHF.

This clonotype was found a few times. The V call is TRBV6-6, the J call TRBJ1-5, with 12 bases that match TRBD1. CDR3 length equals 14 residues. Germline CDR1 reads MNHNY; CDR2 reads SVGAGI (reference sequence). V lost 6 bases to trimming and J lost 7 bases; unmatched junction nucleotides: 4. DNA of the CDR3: TGTGCCAGCAGGACCGGGACAGGGGGCCAGCCCCAGCATTTT. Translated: CASRTGTGGQPQHF.

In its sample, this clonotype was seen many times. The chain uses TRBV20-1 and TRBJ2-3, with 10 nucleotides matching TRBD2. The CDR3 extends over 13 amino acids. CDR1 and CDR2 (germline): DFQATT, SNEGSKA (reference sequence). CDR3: CSPQREGPDTQYF. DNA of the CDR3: TGCAGCCCCCAGCGGGAGGGCCCAGATACGCAGTATTTT.

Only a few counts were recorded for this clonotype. This chain's CDR3 is CSALSRATEAFF. The CDR3, as DNA: TGCAGTGCCCTCTCCCGGGCTACTGAAGCTTTCTTT. The gene calls are TRBV20-1 and TRBJ1-1, with D uncertain. Germline V gene data show CDR1 as DFQATT and CDR2 as SNEGSKA (reference sequence). The CDR3 runs to 12 residues. Between the trimmed V and J ends, which lost 6 bases and 5 bases, there was a span of 13 bases.

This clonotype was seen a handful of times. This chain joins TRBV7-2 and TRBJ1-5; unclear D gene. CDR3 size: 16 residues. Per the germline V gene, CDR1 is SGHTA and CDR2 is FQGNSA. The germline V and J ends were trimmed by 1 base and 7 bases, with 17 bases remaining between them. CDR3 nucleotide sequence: TGTGCCAGCAGCTTAGTCGGCCTCCCCCCGGGGCAGCCCCAGCATTTT. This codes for CASSLVGLPPGQPQHF.

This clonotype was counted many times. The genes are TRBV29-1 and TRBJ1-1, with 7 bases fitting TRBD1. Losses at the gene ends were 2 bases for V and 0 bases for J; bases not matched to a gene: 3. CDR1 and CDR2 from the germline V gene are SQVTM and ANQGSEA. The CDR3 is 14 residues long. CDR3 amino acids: CSVEPTGLNTEAFF. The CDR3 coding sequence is TGCAGCGTTGAACCGACAGGGTTGAACACTGAAGCTTTCTTT.

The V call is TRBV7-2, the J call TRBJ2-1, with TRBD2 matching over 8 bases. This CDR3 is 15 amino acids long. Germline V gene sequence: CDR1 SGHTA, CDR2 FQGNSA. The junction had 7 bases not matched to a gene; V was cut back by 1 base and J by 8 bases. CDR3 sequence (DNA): TGTGCCAGCAGCTTAGGCAGCGGGAGCGTCCATGAGCAGTTCTTC. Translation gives CASSLGSGSVHEQFF.